A selection of T cell receptor beta chains follows, all from one sample in a study of shared clonotypes between healthy human individuals. Repertoires were generated with immunoSEQ multiplex PCR, while TCRdb's copy carries only in-frame clones and drops some. The table lists about 480,000 clones, approximately 79% of them singletons. Sequencing was carried out using PBMCs. The receptors derive from a woman aged 40 to 50 in good health. Some clones in this sample may be carry-over from other donors' samples. Both conserved end residues are part of each CDR3.

j_call v_call cdr3_aa
TRBJ2-1 TRBV5-4 CASRTSGSYNEQFF
TRBJ2-1 TRBV20-1 CSASRGNEQFF
TRBJ1-2 TRBV14 CASSQVQTANYGYTF
TRBJ1-4 TRBV30 CAWGGGTGANEKLFF
TRBJ2-1 TRBV5-6 CASSGSGYEQFF
TRBJ1-1 TRBV5-1 CASSPGLDRGLNTEAFF
TRBJ2-2 TRBV7-8 CASSLHLGSGELFF
TRBJ2-7 TRBV30 CAWRDVRAAYEQYF
TRBJ2-2 TRBV7-2 CASRGGQGPGELFF
TRBJ1-1 TRBV6-6 CASSYSRAEKSTEAFF
TRBJ2-3 TRBV30 CAWSPGLAGAHGTDTQYF
TRBJ2-3 TRBV5-4 CASSSTGVVETQYF
TRBJ2-7 TRBV18 CASSPGGRSSEQYF
TRBJ2-5 TRBV7-9 CASSPRGETQYF
TRBJ2-1 TRBV7-9 CASSFRTSGHNEQFF
TRBJ1-3 TRBV5-4 CASSLAGNTIYF
TRBJ1-1 TRBV7-9 CASSFQGGFEAFF
TRBJ2-3 TRBV7-9 CASTPAGVLLF
TRBJ2-1 TRBV7-9 CASRDRVSSYNEQFF
TRBJ2-2 TRBV4-2 CASSQVISGKAGELFF
TRBJ2-5 TRBV11-2 CASSWTGRGTQYF
TRBJ2-1 TRBV7-8 CASSLIQGWDEQFF
TRBJ2-7 TRBV28 CASSSQTGLTLYEQYF
NA TRBV30 CAWSPTTPVGNEQYF
TRBJ2-2 TRBV2 CASSARTGSTGELFF
TRBJ1-4 TRBV9 CASSAGTAATNEKLFF
TRBJ2-1 TRBV5-4 CASRAGLAGSGSYNEQFF
TRBJ2-1 TRBV28 CASRTTGLSYNEQFF